The rows below give T cell receptor beta chains drawn from one sample of a study of shared clonotypes between healthy human individuals. Profiled with immunoSEQ multiplex PCR; TCRdb holds only in-frame clones, not every one. The sample gives a few million clones, about 90% of which show up once; approximately 0.39% is in the top ten. The sequenced sample consisted of naive CD4+ T cells from PBMCs. These receptors came from a man in his late teens or twenties in good health. Some clones in this sample may be carry-over from other donors' samples. Each CDR3 is given with its conserved first and last residue. A D gene is named only where the DNA matches it firmly. Size is omitted from some rows. Given values are once, few, many or a class for expanded clones.

>NA|NA|TRBV5-4|15|TRBJ2-5
CASSSQWGGQETQYF
TGTGCCAGCAGCTCACAATGGGGCGGTCAAGAGACCCAGTACTTC
>NA|NA|TRBV7-2|11|TRBJ2-7
CASSRFYEQYF
TGTGCCAGCAGTCGATTCTACGAGCAGTACTTC
>NA|NA|TRBV28|14|TRBJ2-7
CASSQGGSLYEQYF
TGTGCCAGCTCCCAGGGGGGGTCCCTCTACGAGCAGTACTTC
>once|NA|TRBV10-3|17|TRBJ2-4
CAISESGGRGNIGIQYF
TGTGCCATCAGTGAGTCAGGGGGTCGCGGGAACATAGGCATTCAGTACTTC
>NA|NA|TRBV28|17|TRBJ1-1
CASSLLGGRGVNTEAFF
TGTGCCAGCAGTTTACTAGGGGGACGAGGCGTGAACACTGAAGCTTTCTTT
>NA|NA|TRBV28|13|TRBJ1-2
CASGMRGAGGYTF
TGTGCCAGCGGTATGCGGGGGGCTGGGGGCTACACCTTC
>NA|NA|TRBV28|15|TRBJ2-7
CASSFPRDSSYEQYF
TGTGCCAGCAGTTTTCCCCGCGATAGCTCCTACGAGCAGTACTTC
>NA|TRBD2|TRBV30|13|TRBJ2-1
CAWTGLADNEQFF
TGTGCCTGGACGGGACTAGCTGATAATGAGCAGTTCTTC
>NA|NA|TRBV9|13|TRBJ1-4
CASSPKDVEKLFF
TGTGCCAGCAGCCCTAAGGACGTGGAAAAACTGTTTTTT
>NA|NA|TRBV7-2|15|TRBJ1-1
CASSLGYRAGTEAFF
TGTGCCAGCAGCCTCGGATACAGGGCAGGGACTGAAGCTTTCTTT
>few|NA|TRBV29-1|13|TRBJ1-1
CSADRTMNTEAFF
TGCAGCGCGGACAGAACTATGAACACTGAAGCTTTCTTT
>NA|NA|TRBV5-6|15|TRBJ1-5
CASSRQPNSNQPQHF
TGTGCCAGCAGCAGACAGCCAAATAGCAATCAGCCCCAGCATTTT
>NA|NA|TRBV7-9|18|TRBJ1-4
CASSSDPGRRRLDEKLFF
TGTGCCAGCAGCTCTGACCCGGGACGGCGGAGGTTGGATGAAAAACTGTTTTTT
>NA|TRBD2|TRBV7-3|13|TRBJ2-5
CASAGGTRETQYF
TGTGCCAGCGCGGGAGGGACAAGAGAGACCCAGTACTTC
>NA|NA|TRBV19|13|TRBJ2-1
CASSTTALNEQFF
TGTGCCAGTAGTACAACAGCTCTCAATGAGCAGTTCTTC
>NA|NA|TRBV6-1|16|TRBJ2-5
CASSARGRVYEETQYF
TGTGCCAGCAGTGCCCGTGGCAGGGTGTACGAAGAGACCCAGTACTTC
>NA|TRBD1|TRBV5-1|20|TRBJ2-1
CASSSTGATWRSYSYNEQFF
TGCGCCAGCAGCAGTACAGGGGCGACGTGGCGGAGTTACTCCTACAATGAGCAGTTCTTC
>once|NA|TRBV2|14|TRBJ1-1
CASSGRGQNTEAFF
TGTGCCAGCAGTGGTAGGGGCCAGAACACTGAAGCTTTCTTT
>NA|TRBD2|TRBV19|15|TRBJ2-5
CASRLAGGYKETQYF
TGTGCCAGCCGACTAGCGGGAGGATATAAAGAGACCCAGTACTTC
>NA|TRBD2|TRBV30|14|TRBJ2-3
CAWSLAALTDTQYF
TGTGCCTGGAGTCTAGCGGCCCTCACAGATACGCAGTATTTT
>NA|NA|TRBV7-7|17|TRBJ2-1
CASSLAASRYDYNEQFF
TGTGCCAGCAGCTTAGCGGCTAGCCGCTACGATTACAATGAGCAGTTCTTC
>NA|NA|TRBV15|15|TRBJ2-7
CATSRGDSGSYEQYF
TGTGCCACCAGCAGAGGCGATAGCGGCTCCTACGAGCAGTACTTC
>NA|NA|TRBV7-3|13|TRBJ2-2
CASSLTRPGELFF
TGTGCCAGCAGCTTAACACGACCCGGGGAGCTGTTTTTT
>NA|NA|TRBV9|14|TRBJ2-5
CASSVVGGAGTQYF
TGTGCCAGCAGCGTAGTCGGGGGCGCGGGGACCCAGTACTTC
>NA|TRBD1|TRBV6-5|14|TRBJ1-4
CASSRDRVGEKLFF
TGTGCCAGCAGCCGGGACAGGGTCGGGGAAAAACTGTTTTTT
>NA|NA|TRBV29-1|14|TRBJ2-1
CSVEGASSINEQFF
TGCAGCGTTGAAGGGGCGTCTTCGATCAATGAGCAGTTCTTC
>NA|NA|TRBV14|14|TRBJ1-2
CASSKLDNHLGYTF
TGTGCCAGCAGTAAATTGGACAACCATCTCGGCTACACCTTC
>NA|NA|TRBV6-6|15|TRBJ2-1
CASTPGSLVYNEQFF
TGTGCCAGCACCCCGGGCTCGCTGGTCTACAATGAGCAGTTCTTC
>NA|NA|TRBV28|13|TRBJ2-5
CASNGRQGVTQYF
TGTGCCAGCAACGGACGTCAAGGAGTGACCCAGTACTTC
>NA|TRBD1|TRBV19|14|TRBJ1-1
CASTLDREGTEAFF
TGTGCCAGTACCCTCGACAGGGAAGGGACTGAAGCTTTCTTT
>NA|NA|TRBV29-1|14|TRBJ2-1
CSVVRDRAYNEQFF
TGCAGCGTTGTACGGGACCGGGCCTACAATGAGCAGTTCTTC
>NA|TRBD2|TRBV10-3|15|TRBJ2-7
CAISESGLAGDEQYF
TGTGCCATCAGTGAATCGGGGCTAGCGGGAGACGAGCAGTACTTC
>NA|NA|TRBV4-2|15|TRBJ2-7
CASSQVTSYFDEQYF
TGTGCCAGCAGCCAAGTTACTAGCTATTTCGACGAGCAGTACTTC
>NA|TRBD2|TRBV5-1|16|TRBJ2-2
CASSLLRGLNTGELFF
TGCGCCAGCAGCTTGTTGCGGGGGTTGAACACCGGGGAGCTGTTTTTT
>NA|NA|TRBV2|15|TRBJ2-3
CASRYGLAPTDTQYF
TGTGCCAGCAGGTACGGCCTAGCGCCGACAGATACGCAGTATTTT
>NA|TRBD1|TRBV7-9|15|TRBJ1-3
CASSSGQGIGNTIYF
TGTGCCAGCAGCTCGGGACAGGGGATAGGAAACACCATATATTTT
>NA|TRBD2|TRBV28|14|TRBJ2-7
CASRVSGSSYEQYF
TGTGCCAGCAGGGTAAGCGGGAGCTCCTACGAGCAGTACTTC
>NA|TRBD2|TRBV7-6|15|TRBJ2-7
CASSYTSGRDYEQYF
TGTGCCAGCAGCTACACTAGCGGGAGGGACTACGAGCAGTACTTC
>NA|TRBD2|TRBV6-6|14|TRBJ2-2
CASRPGLASGELFF
TGTGCCAGCAGGCCCGGACTAGCGTCCGGGGAGCTGTTTTTT
>once|NA|TRBV5-1|13|TRBJ2-7
CASSDEFRFEQYF
TGCGCCAGCAGCGACGAATTCCGTTTCGAGCAGTACTTC
>NA|NA|TRBV29-1|13|TRBJ2-7
CSVEIGSPNEQYF
TGCAGCGTTGAGATCGGGTCACCCAACGAGCAGTACTTC
>NA|TRBD2|TRBV2|15|TRBJ2-1
CASSEGTSGNLEQFF
TGTGCCAGCAGTGAAGGGACTAGCGGGAATTTAGAGCAGTTCTTC
>NA|TRBD2|TRBV4-1|19|TRBJ2-1
CASSQDRLAGGVIHNEQFF
TGCGCCAGCAGCCAAGATCGACTAGCGGGAGGGGTAATCCACAATGAGCAGTTCTTC
>NA|NA|TRBV14|13|TRBJ2-7
CASSLIASGEQYF
TGTGCCAGCAGCCTAATCGCTTCTGGGGAGCAGTACTTC
>NA|NA|TRBV4-3|14|TRBJ2-3
CASSQDTGTDTQYF
TGCGCCAGCAGCCAAGACACCGGCACAGATACGCAGTATTTT
>few|NA|TRBV2|15|TRBJ2-2
CASTAEILNTGELFF
TGTGCCAGTACTGCAGAGATCTTGAACACCGGGGAGCTGTTTTTT
>NA|TRBD2|TRBV5-4|18|TRBJ2-7
CASSLYAGLAGRDYEQYF
TGTGCCAGCAGCTTGTACGCTGGATTAGCGGGGCGGGACTACGAGCAGTACTTC
>NA|TRBD1|TRBV4-2|15|TRBJ2-1
CASSLGQGGPGEQFF
TGTGCCAGCAGCCTCGGACAGGGAGGTCCTGGTGAGCAGTTCTTC
>NA|TRBD1|TRBV30|14|TRBJ2-4
CAWGPGQGRHIQYF
TGTGCCTGGGGGCCGGGACAGGGACGGCACATTCAGTACTTC
>once|NA|TRBV28|11|TRBJ2-7
CASRTTYEQYF
TGTGCCAGCAGGACGACCTACGAGCAGTACTTC
>NA|TRBD2|TRBV28|12|TRBJ2-7
CAGGGSGDEQYF
TGTGCCGGGGGGGGGAGCGGCGACGAGCAGTACTTC
>NA|TRBD1|TRBV29-1|15|TRBJ1-2
CSVVPLHRGNDGYTF
TGCAGCGTTGTCCCCTTACACAGGGGGAATGATGGCTACACCTTC
>NA|NA|TRBV6-6|14|TRBJ2-5
CASSYSGSRETQYF
TGTGCCAGCAGTTACTCAGGGAGTCGGGAGACCCAGTACTTC
>NA|NA|TRBV19|16|TRBJ1-1
CASRGRGKRGIPEAFF
TGTGCCAGTAGGGGGCGCGGGAAAAGGGGAATCCCTGAAGCTTTCTTT
>NA|NA|TRBV28|12|TRBJ2-5
CASSLNRETQYF
TGTGCCAGCAGTTTAAATAGGGAGACCCAGTACTTC
>NA|NA|TRBV27|15|TRBJ2-1
CASRGTASSYNEQFF
TGTGCCAGTAGAGGTACAGCCAGCTCCTACAATGAGCAGTTCTTC
>NA|NA|TRBV18|15|TRBJ2-2
CASSDLGPNTGELFF
TGTGCCAGCTCCGATCTTGGGCCGAACACCGGGGAGCTGTTTTTT
>NA|NA|TRBV28|13|TRBJ1-5
CASSLWANQPQHF
TGTGCCAGCAGTCTGTGGGCTAATCAGCCCCAGCATTTT
>NA|TRBD2|TRBV14|16|TRBJ2-3
CASSQGTSGSTDTQYF
TGTGCCAGCAGCCAAGGAACTAGCGGTAGCACAGATACGCAGTATTTT